This T cell receptor beta chain came from a study of blood T cell repertoires in COVID-19. As handled by the study authors: From reference gene primer amplification, estimates of nucleated cell counts were derived. Repertoires were generated with immunoSEQ multiplex PCR, while TCRdb's copy carries only in-frame clones and drops some. The V and J calls and clone size are taken from that table; D and trimming were inferred from the DNA. The table includes under 250,000 clones, about 85% detected once. Trimming left V 3 bases short and J 3 bases short, with 9 bases between. The V gene's germline CDR1 is SGHTA and CDR2 FQGNSA. The CDR3 runs 13 residues.

The chain employs TRBV7-2 and TRBJ2-7, with unresolved D. Sequencing was carried out using PBMCs or T cells enriched from blood (not recorded which). The sequence was obtained from a man aged 25 to 45 who had recovered from COVID-19. CDR3 DNA sequence: TGTGCCAGCAGCTTTACGGGTTACTACGAGCAGTACTTC. This codes for CASSFTGYYEQYF.